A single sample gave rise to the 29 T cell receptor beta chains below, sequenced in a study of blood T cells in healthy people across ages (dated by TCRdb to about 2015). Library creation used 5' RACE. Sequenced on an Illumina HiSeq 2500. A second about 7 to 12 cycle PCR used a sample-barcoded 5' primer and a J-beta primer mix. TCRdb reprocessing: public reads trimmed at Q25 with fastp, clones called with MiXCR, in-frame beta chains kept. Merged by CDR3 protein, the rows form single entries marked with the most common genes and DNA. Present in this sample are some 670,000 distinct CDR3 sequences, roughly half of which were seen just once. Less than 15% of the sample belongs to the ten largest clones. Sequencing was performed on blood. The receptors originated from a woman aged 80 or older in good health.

The chain's CDR3 is CASSRTTGSEAFF. CDR3 bases: TGTGCCAGCAGTAGGACGACAGGAAGTGAAGCTTTCTTT. The chain couples TRBV12-3 or TRBV12-4 to TRBJ1-1; D possibly corresponds to TRBD1 (6 bases). V was cut by 5 bases and J by 7 bases, with 14 bases left in between. The CDR3 runs 13 residues.

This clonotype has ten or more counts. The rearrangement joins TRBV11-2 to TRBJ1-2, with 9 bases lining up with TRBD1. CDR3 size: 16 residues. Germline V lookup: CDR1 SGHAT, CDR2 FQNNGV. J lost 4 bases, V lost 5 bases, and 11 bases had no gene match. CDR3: CASSRDREYSGYGYTF. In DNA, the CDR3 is TGTGCCAGCAGCCGGGACAGGGAGTATTCGGGCTATGGCTACACCTTC. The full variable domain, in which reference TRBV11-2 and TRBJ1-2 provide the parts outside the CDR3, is EAGVAQSPRYKIIEKRQSVAFWCNPISGHATLYWYQQILGQGPKLLIQFQNNGVVDDSQLPKDRFSAERLKGVDSTLKIQPAKLEDSAVYLCASSRDREYSGYGYTFGSGTRLTVV.

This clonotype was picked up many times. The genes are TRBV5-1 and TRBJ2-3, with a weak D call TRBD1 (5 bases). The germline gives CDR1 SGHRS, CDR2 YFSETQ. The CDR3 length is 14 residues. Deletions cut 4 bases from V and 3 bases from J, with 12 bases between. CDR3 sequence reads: CASSPGSTTDTQYF. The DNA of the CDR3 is TGCGCCAGCAGCCCAGGGTCGACTACAGATACGCAGTATTTT.

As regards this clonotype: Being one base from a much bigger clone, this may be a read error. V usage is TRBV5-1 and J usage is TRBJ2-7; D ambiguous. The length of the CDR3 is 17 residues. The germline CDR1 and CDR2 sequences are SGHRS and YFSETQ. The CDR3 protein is CASSLSNTPGDSYKQYF. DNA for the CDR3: TGCGCCAGCAGCTTGTCTAATACGCCGGGTGATTCCTACAAGCAGTACTTC. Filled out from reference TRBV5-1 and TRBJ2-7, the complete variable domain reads KAGVTQTPRYLIKTRGQQVTLSCSPISGHRSVSWYQQTPGQGLQFLFEYFSETQRNKGNFPGRFSGRQFSNSRSEMNVSTLELGDSALYLCASSLSNTPGDSYKQYFGPGTRLTVT.

CDR3 amino acids: CASSFFSAGANVLTF. The CDR3 DNA follows: TGTGCCAGCAGCTTTTTTTCCGCTGGGGCCAACGTCCTGACTTTC. The chain carries TRBV7-2 and TRBJ2-6; D unclear. This CDR3 is 15 amino acids long. The V gene's germline CDR1 is SGHTA and CDR2 FQGNSA. V shed 3 bases and J shed 2 bases, with 8 bases lying between them.

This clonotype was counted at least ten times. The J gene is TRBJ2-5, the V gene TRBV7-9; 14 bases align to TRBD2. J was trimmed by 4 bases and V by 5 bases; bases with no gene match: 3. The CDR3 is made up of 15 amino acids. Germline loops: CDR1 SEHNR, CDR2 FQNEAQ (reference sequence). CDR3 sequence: CASSTGTSGRETQYF. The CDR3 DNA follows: TGTGCCAGCAGCACTGGGACTAGCGGGAGAGAGACCCAGTACTTC.

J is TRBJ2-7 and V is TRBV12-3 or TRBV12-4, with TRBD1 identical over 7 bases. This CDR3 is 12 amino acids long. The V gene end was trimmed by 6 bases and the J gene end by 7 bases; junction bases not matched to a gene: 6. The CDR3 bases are TGTGCCAGCAGAGACAGGGCGGATGAGCAGTACTTC. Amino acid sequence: CASRDRADEQYF.

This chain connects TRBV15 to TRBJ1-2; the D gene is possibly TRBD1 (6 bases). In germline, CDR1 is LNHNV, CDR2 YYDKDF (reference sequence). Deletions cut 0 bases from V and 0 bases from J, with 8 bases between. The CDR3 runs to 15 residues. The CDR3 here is CATSRERTANYGYTF. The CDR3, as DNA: TGTGCCACCAGCAGAGAAAGGACAGCTAACTATGGCTACACCTTC.

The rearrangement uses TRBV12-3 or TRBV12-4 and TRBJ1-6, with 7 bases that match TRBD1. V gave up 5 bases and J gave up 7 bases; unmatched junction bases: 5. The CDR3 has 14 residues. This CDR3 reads CASSVTGVNSPLHF. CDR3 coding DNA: TGTGCCAGCAGTGTCACAGGGGTAAATTCACCCCTCCACTTT.

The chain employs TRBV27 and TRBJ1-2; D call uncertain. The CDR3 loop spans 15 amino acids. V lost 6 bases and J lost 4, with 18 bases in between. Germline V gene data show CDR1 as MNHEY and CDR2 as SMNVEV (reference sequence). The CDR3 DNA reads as TGTGCCAGCAGCTCCGGACGCCCGAGGTCCTATGGCTACACCTTC. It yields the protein CASSSGRPRSYGYTF.

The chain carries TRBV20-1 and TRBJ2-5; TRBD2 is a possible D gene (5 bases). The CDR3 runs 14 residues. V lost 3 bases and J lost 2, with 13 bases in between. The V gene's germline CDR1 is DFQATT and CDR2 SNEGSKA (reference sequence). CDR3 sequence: CSASRTRSQETQYF. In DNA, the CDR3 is TGCAGTGCTAGCCGAACTAGGAGTCAAGAGACCCAGTACTTC.

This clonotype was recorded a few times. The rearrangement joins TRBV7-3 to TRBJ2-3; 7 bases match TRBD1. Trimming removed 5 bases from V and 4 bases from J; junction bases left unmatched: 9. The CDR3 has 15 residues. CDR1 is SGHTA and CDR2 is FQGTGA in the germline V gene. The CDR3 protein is CASSLRQGVADTQYF. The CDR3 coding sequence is TGTGCCAGCAGCCTACGACAGGGAGTCGCAGATACGCAGTATTTT.

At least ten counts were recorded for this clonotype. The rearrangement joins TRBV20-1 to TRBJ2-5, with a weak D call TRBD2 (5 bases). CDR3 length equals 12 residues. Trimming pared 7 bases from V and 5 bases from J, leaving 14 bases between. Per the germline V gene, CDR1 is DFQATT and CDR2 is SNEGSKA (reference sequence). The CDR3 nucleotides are TGCAGTGTTGGGAGTTCACTTGAGACCCAGTACTTC. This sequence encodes CSVGSSLETQYF.

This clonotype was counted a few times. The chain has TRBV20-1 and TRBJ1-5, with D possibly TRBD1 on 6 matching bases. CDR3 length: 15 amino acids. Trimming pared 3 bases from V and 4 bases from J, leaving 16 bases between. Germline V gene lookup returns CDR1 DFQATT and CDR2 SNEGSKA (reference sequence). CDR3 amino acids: CSASSGGGQNQPQHF. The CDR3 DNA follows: TGCAGTGCTAGTAGCGGGGGAGGACAGAATCAGCCCCAGCATTTT.

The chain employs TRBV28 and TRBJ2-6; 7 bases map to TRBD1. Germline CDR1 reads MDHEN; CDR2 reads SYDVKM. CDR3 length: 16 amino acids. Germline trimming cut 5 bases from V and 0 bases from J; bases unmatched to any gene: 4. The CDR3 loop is CASSPGTASGANVLTF. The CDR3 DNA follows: TGTGCCAGCAGTCCAGGGACAGCCTCTGGGGCCAACGTCCTGACTTTC.

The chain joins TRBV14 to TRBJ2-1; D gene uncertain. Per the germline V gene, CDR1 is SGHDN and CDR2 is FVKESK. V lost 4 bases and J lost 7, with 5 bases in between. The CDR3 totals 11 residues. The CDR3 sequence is CASSRWNEQFF. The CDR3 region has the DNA TGTGCCAGCAGCCGCTGGAATGAGCAGTTCTTC.

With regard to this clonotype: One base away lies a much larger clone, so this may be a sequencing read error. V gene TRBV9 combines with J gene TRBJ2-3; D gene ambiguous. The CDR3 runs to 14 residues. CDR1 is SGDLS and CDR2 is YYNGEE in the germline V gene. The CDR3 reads CASSVGASTDMQYF. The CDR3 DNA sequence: TGTGCCAGCAGCGTAGGAGCGAGCACAGATATGCAGTATTTT.

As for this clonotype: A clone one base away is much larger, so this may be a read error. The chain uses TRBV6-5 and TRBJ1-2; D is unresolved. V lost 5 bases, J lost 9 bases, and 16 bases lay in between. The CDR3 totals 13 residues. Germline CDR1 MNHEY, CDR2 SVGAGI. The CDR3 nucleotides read TGTGCCAGCAGTGACAACCCTCCGAGTAGCTACACCTTC. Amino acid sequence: CASSDNPPSSYTF.

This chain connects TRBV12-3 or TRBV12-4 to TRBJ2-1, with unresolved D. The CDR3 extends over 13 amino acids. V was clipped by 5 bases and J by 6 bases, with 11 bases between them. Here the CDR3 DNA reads TGTGCCAGCAGTCTGACTCCCACCAATGAGCAGTTCTTC. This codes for CASSLTPTNEQFF.

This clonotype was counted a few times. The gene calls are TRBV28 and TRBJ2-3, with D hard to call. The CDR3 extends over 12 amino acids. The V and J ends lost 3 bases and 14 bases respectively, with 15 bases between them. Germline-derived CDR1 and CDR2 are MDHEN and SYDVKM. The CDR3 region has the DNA TGTGCCAGCAGTTTCTCCTCTTTAGTCACGTATTTT. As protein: CASSFSSLVTYF.

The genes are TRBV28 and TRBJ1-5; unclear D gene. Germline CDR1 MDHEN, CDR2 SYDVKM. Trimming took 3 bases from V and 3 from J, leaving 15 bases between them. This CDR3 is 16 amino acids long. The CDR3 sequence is CASSFRTSVPNQPQHF. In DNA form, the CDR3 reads TGTGCCAGCAGTTTCCGGACCTCGGTCCCCAATCAGCCCCAGCATTTT.

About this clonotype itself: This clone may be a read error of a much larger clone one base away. CDR3 DNA: TGCGCCAGCAGCGTGCGGGGCATGGACATTCAGTACTTC. It yields the protein CASSVRGMDIQYF. This rearrangement joins TRBV5-1 to TRBJ2-4; D possibly corresponds to TRBD2 (6 bases). This CDR3 spans 13 amino acids. The germline V gene encodes CDR1 SGHRS and CDR2 YFSETQ. The V and J ends lost 4 bases and 8 bases respectively, with 13 bases between them. The full variable domain, with the rest looked up from reference TRBV5-1 and TRBJ2-4, is KAGVTQTPRYLIKTRGQQVTLSCSPISGHRSVSWYQQTPGQGLQFLFEYFSETQRNKGNFPGRFSGRQFSNSRSEMNVSTLELGDSALYLCASSVRGMDIQYFGAGTRLSVL.

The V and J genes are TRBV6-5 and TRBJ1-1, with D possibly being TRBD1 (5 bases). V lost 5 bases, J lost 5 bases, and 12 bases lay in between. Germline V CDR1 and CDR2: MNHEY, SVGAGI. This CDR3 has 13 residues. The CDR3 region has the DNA TGTGCCAGCAGTGACCTGACAGAAACTGAAGCTTTCTTT. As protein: CASSDLTETEAFF.

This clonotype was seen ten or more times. In DNA form, the CDR3 reads TGTGCCAGCAGTTCCCGACAGAGCACCTGGGTTAGGGATGAGCAGTTCTTC. This sequence encodes CASSSRQSTWVRDEQFF. This rearrangement joins TRBV27 to TRBJ2-1, with a weak D call TRBD1 (5 bases). Germline V gives CDR1 MNHEY, CDR2 SMNVEV (reference sequence). The V gene lost 4 bases and the J gene lost 8 bases, with 24 bases spanning the gap. The CDR3 contains 17 residues.

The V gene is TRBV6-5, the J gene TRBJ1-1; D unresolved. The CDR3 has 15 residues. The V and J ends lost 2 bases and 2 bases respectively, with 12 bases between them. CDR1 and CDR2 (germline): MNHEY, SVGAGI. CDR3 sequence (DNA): TGTGCCAGCAGTTACGAAAGCCGACCCAACACTGAAGCTTTCTTT. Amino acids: CASSYESRPNTEAFF.

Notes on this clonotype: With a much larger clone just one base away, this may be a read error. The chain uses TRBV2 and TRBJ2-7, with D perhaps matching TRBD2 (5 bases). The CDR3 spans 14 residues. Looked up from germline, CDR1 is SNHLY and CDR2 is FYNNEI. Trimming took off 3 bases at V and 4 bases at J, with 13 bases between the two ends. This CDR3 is CASSDQEALYEQYF. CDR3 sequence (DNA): TGTGCCAGCAGTGACCAGGAGGCTTTGTACGAGCAGTACTTC.

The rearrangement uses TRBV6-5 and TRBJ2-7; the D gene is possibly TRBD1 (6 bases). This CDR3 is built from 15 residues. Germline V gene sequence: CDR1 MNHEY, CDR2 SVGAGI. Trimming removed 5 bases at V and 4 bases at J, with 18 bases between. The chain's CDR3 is CASSTTGLGLYEQYF. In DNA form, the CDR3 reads TGTGCCAGCAGTACCACAGGGTTGGGGTTATACGAGCAGTACTTC.

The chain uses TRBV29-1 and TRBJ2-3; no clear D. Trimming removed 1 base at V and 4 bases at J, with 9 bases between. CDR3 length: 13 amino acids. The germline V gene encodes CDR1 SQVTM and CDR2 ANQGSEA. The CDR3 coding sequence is TGCAGCGTTGAAGCCCGAAAATCAGATACGCAGTATTTT. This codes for CSVEARKSDTQYF.

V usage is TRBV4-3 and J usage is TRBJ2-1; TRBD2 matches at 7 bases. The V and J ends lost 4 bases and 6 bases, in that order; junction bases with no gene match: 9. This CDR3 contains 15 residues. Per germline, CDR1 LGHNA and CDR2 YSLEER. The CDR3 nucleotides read TGCGCCAGCAGCCGAGCGGGACGGACAATCAATGAGCAGTTCTTC. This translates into CASSRAGRTINEQFF.